This entry is about one TCR beta chain. This table comes from immunoSEQ multiplex PCR, and its TCRdb copy is limited to in-frame clones, with some not included. Here the sample spans about 150,000 clones, roughly 84% being singletons. This entry is derived from a study of blood T cell repertoires in COVID-19. Looked up from germline, CDR1 is SGHDN and CDR2 is FVKESK. With 0 bases removed from V and 8 bases from J, the gap between germline ends came to 13 bases. CDR3 size: 15 residues. Source material: peripheral blood. The receptor was isolated from a woman between 55 and 75 years old with COVID-19, enrolled during active disease. The chain is built from TRBV14 and TRBJ1-4; tentatively, D is TRBD1 (5 bases). The CDR3 reads CASSQESGFGEKLFF. DNA for the CDR3: TGTGCCAGCAGCCAAGAATCAGGGTTCGGGGAAAAACTGTTTTTT.